This passage covers 25 T cell receptor beta chains from one sample sequenced in a study of blood T cell repertoires in COVID-19. Some clones are missing from TCRdb's copy, which holds only in-frame ones; the method was immunoSEQ multiplex PCR. The data hold 350,000 to 400,000 clones, with around 87% observed a single time. Sequencing used PBMCs or T cells enriched from blood (not recorded which). These receptors were obtained from a woman aged 25 to 39 with acute COVID-19.

CDR3 sequence (DNA): TGTGCCAGTAGTAAGGAAGCGCAGGGAAGCACTAGCAATCAGCCCCAGCATTTT. It encodes CASSKEAQGSTSNQPQHF. The chain joins TRBV19 to TRBJ1-5; tentatively, D is TRBD1 (5 bases). CDR1 LNHDA and CDR2 SQIVND come from the germline V gene (reference sequence). V was shortened by 4 bases and J by 0 bases, with 19 bases between the two germline ends. The CDR3 runs to 18 residues.

The J gene is TRBJ2-2, the V gene TRBV7-2; TRBD1 aligns across 9 bases. Per the germline V gene, CDR1 is SGHTA and CDR2 is FQGNSA. The CDR3 length is 16 residues. The trim removed 4 bases at V and 7 bases at J, leaving 10 bases unmatched. The CDR3 nucleotides are TGTGCCAGCAGCTCTTTCTGGGGACAGGGCGGCGGGGAGCTGTTTTTT. Residues: CASSSFWGQGGGELFF.

This sequence joins TRBV20-1 and TRBJ1-3, with D hard to call. The ends were cut back, 1 base at V and 7 bases at J, with 5 bases in the middle. CDR1 is DFQATT and CDR2 is SNEGSKA in the germline V gene (reference sequence). The CDR3 totals 11 residues. The CDR3 sequence: CSARVENTIYF. The CDR3 bases are TGCAGTGCTAGAGTGGAGAACACCATATATTTT.

The V call is TRBV24-1, the J call TRBJ1-2; tentative D call: TRBD1 (6 bases). Germline V gene data show CDR1 as KGHDR and CDR2 as SFDVKD. This CDR3 is 13 amino acids long. Trimming stripped 2 bases from V and 8 bases from J, with 11 bases between. In nucleotides, the CDR3 is TGTGCCACCAGTGATTATATAGGGGGAGGCTACACCTTC. The encoded protein is CATSDYIGGGYTF.

This chain links TRBV27 with TRBJ2-3; D gene unclear. CDR1 and CDR2 from the germline V gene are MNHEY and SMNVEV (reference sequence). Between the trimmed V and J ends, which lost 2 bases and 14 bases, there was a span of 14 bases. This CDR3 spans 12 amino acids. CDR3 nucleotide sequence: TGTGCCAGCAGTTTAGGAGTAGGCCGGCGGTATTTT. The encoded protein is CASSLGVGRRYF.

CDR3 residues: CATQTANQPQHF. The CDR3 DNA reads as TGTGCCACCCAGACAGCGAATCAGCCCCAGCATTTT. This chain joins TRBV10-3 and TRBJ1-5, with D perhaps TRBD1 (5 bases). Trimming stripped 10 bases from V and 4 bases from J, with 11 bases between. Germline assignment: CDR1 ENHRY and CDR2 SYGVKD. This CDR3 is 12 amino acids long.

The chain employs TRBV7-8 and TRBJ1-5; D is perhaps TRBD1 (5 bases). V shed 5 bases and J shed 4 bases, with 9 bases lying between them. This CDR3 contains 13 residues. Germline assignment: CDR1 SGHVS and CDR2 FQNEAQ. CDR3 nucleotides: TGTGCCAGCAGCACGAGACAGAATCAGCCCCAGCATTTT. This gives the protein CASSTRQNQPQHF.

The J gene is TRBJ2-1, the V gene TRBV30; 13 bases match TRBD2. Germline-derived CDR1 and CDR2 are GTSNPN and SVGIG (reference sequence). This CDR3 is built from 15 residues. V shed 3 bases, J shed 7 bases, and the junction held 6 bases outside the gene matches. The CDR3 DNA reads TGTGCCTGGAGGATACTAGCGGGGGGGCGTAATGAGCAGTTCTTC. Its protein is CAWRILAGGRNEQFF.

The chain has TRBV5-1 and TRBJ1-4, with TRBD1 identical over 8 bases. The CDR3 runs 14 residues. Germline CDR1 is SGHRS and CDR2 is YFSETQ. J gave up 5 bases and V 3 bases, and 3 bases lay outside the gene matches. The CDR3 nucleotides are TGCGCCAGCAGCTGGACAGGGCTGAATGAAAAACTGTTTTTT. It encodes CASSWTGLNEKLFF.

Points on this clone: Other DNA sequences in this specimen translate into the identical CDR3. This chain links TRBV30 with TRBJ1-1; no clear D. Germline assignment: CDR1 GTSNPN and CDR2 SVGIG (reference sequence). This CDR3 contains 13 residues. Trimming removed 0 bases at V and 1 base at J, with 6 bases between. CDR3 residues: CAWSVGGNTEAFF. As DNA, the CDR3 is TGTGCCTGGAGTGTGGGAGGGAACACTGAAGCTTTCTTT.

The chain employs TRBV3-1 (or the pseudogene TRBV3-2) and TRBJ2-7; D might be TRBD2 (7 bases). The CDR3 loop spans 15 amino acids. With 1 base removed from V and 5 bases from J, the gap between germline ends came to 15 bases. Germline V gene lookup returns CDR1 LGHDT and CDR2 YNNKEL (reference sequence). The CDR3 nucleotides read TGTGCCAGCAGCCAAGTGTACGGGGGGCTTCACGAGCAGTACTTC. Translation gives CASSQVYGGLHEQYF.

The chain combines TRBV12-5 with TRBJ2-1; TRBD1 matches at 9 bases. V gave up 1 base and J gave up 3 bases; unmatched junction bases: 7. The CDR3 consists of 17 residues. Germline V gene lookup returns CDR1 LGHNT and CDR2 FRNRAP. Written as DNA, the CDR3 is TGTGCTAGTGGTTTGGCCTCCGGACAGGGGCTCTACAATGAGCAGTTCTTC. Protein: CASGLASGQGLYNEQFF.

The V and J genes are TRBV27 and TRBJ1-1; D is ambiguous. Germline V gives CDR1 MNHEY, CDR2 SMNVEV (reference sequence). This CDR3 comprises 13 residues. Deletions cut 3 bases from V and 8 bases from J, with 13 bases between. This CDR3 reads CASSFLRGPEAFF. The CDR3, as DNA: TGTGCCAGCAGTTTTCTACGCGGCCCGGAAGCTTTCTTT.

This clone came up once. The same CDR3 can be traced to other DNA sequences in this sample. This chain links TRBV5-1 with TRBJ1-1; TRBD1 is a possible D gene (5 bases). The CDR3 totals 14 residues. Per germline, CDR1 SGHRS and CDR2 YFSETQ. V dropped 4 bases and J dropped 2 bases, with 12 bases sitting between them. CDR3 protein: CASSPDRGNTEAFF. CDR3 in DNA: TGCGCCAGCAGCCCAGACAGAGGAAACACTGAAGCTTTCTTT.

The J gene is TRBJ1-3, the V gene TRBV29-1, with no clear D. Germline CDR1 is SQVTM and CDR2 is ANQGSEA. The CDR3 consists of 18 residues. V dropped 0 bases and J dropped 0 bases, with 18 bases sitting between them. CDR3 nucleotides: TGCAGCGTTGAAGATCGCTGGGCAGGATCTGCCTCTGGAAACACCATATATTTT. It yields the protein CSVEDRWAGSASGNTIYF.

The table lists this clone with a few counts. The genes are TRBV3-1 (or the pseudogene TRBV3-2) and TRBJ1-1; D is unresolved. CDR3 length: 14 amino acids. Between the trimmed V and J ends, which lost 1 base and 0 bases, there was a span of 6 bases. Germline values: CDR1 LGHDT, CDR2 YNNKEL (reference sequence). CDR3 sequence reads: CASSQGPVNTEAFF. CDR3 DNA: TGTGCCAGCAGCCAAGGTCCAGTGAACACTGAAGCTTTCTTT.

The chain couples TRBV11-2 to TRBJ1-1; D might be TRBD1 (6 bases). The germline V gene encodes CDR1 SGHAT and CDR2 FQNNGV. The V and J ends lost 7 bases and 1 base respectively, with 7 bases between them. This CDR3 has 12 residues. The DNA for the CDR3 is TGTGCCAGCAAGACAGGGAACACTGAAGCTTTCTTT. Encoded protein: CASKTGNTEAFF. The variable domain in full, completed from reference TRBV11-2 and TRBJ1-1, reads EAGVAQSPRYKIIEKRQSVAFWCNPISGHATLYWYQQILGQGPKLLIQFQNNGVVDDSQLPKDRFSAERLKGVDSTLKIQPAKLEDSAVYLCASKTGNTEAFFGQGTRLTVV.

The J gene is TRBJ2-5, the V gene TRBV7-2, with D tentatively TRBD1 (6 bases). Germline V lookup: CDR1 SGHTA, CDR2 FQGNSA. CDR3 length: 16 amino acids. The V end was cut by 1 base, the J end by 5 bases, with 17 bases between. The CDR3 coding sequence is TGTGCCAGCAGCTTAGTATCGGCAGGGGTGGGGGAGACCCAGTACTTC. It yields the protein CASSLVSAGVGETQYF. The full variable domain, rest sourced from reference TRBV7-2 and TRBJ2-5, is GAGVSQSPSNKVTEKGKDVELRCDPISGHTALYWYRQSLGQGLEFLIYFQGNSAPDKSGLPSDRFSAERTGGSVSTLTIQRTQQEDSAVYLCASSLVSAGVGETQYFGPGTRLLVL.

The V gene is TRBV18, the J gene TRBJ2-1; the match to TRBD1 covers 10 bases. The V gene's germline CDR1 is KGHSH and CDR2 LQKENI. The V segment lost 6 bases and the J segment 5 bases; nucleotides outside the gene matches: 4. The CDR3 extends over 14 amino acids. The CDR3, as DNA: TGTGCCAGCTCCCTGGGACAGGGGAACAATGAGCAGTTCTTC. This translates into CASSLGQGNNEQFF.

This sequence joins TRBV12-3 or TRBV12-4 and TRBJ2-3; possibly TRBD2 for D (5 bases). The V end was cut by 6 bases, the J end by 6 bases, with 13 bases between. This CDR3 spans 13 amino acids. CDR3 residues: CASSQTRDDTQYF. The CDR3 nucleotides are TGTGCCAGCAGCCAAACTAGGGATGATACGCAGTATTTT.

The chain combines TRBV13 with TRBJ2-7, with D maybe TRBD2 (6 bases). The CDR3 runs to 13 residues. V was trimmed by 0 bases and J by 5 bases, leaving 8 bases between them. Germline V gene lookup returns CDR1 PRHDT and CDR2 FYEKMQ (reference sequence). The CDR3 spells CASSLGPGDEQYF. The CDR3 DNA sequence: TGTGCCAGCAGCTTAGGCCCGGGGGACGAGCAGTACTTC.

This chain links TRBV5-1 with TRBJ1-1; 7 bases match TRBD1. Per the germline V gene, CDR1 is SGHRS and CDR2 is YFSETQ. Trimming cost V 0 bases and J 0 bases; bases outside gene matches: 5. The CDR3 is 16 amino acids. The DNA of the CDR3 is TGCGCCAGCAGCTTGGTGGCAGGGGGAATGAACACTGAAGCTTTCTTT. Translating gives CASSLVAGGMNTEAFF.

This clone has just one count. This chain uses TRBV7-2 with TRBJ1-1, with 9 positions matching TRBD1. The junction had 4 bases not matched to a gene; V was cut back by 4 bases and J by 4 bases. The CDR3 is 14 residues long. Germline V gives CDR1 SGHTA, CDR2 FQGNSA. CDR3 in amino acids: CASSSQGAVTEAFF. In nucleotides, the CDR3 is TGTGCCAGCAGCTCACAGGGGGCGGTCACTGAAGCTTTCTTT.

The gene calls are TRBV5-1 and TRBJ1-1, with D possibly matching TRBD1 (5 bases). V was pared by 0 bases and J by 0 bases, with 12 bases between. The CDR3 spans 16 residues. Germline CDR1 reads SGHRS; CDR2 reads YFSETQ. The CDR3 DNA is TGCGCCAGCAGCTTGGCCGCCGGACACATGAACACTGAAGCTTTCTTT. This codes for CASSLAAGHMNTEAFF.

V is TRBV24-1 and J is TRBJ2-6, with TRBD1 identical over 10 bases. Germline-derived CDR1 and CDR2 are KGHDR and SFDVKD. The CDR3 has 21 amino acids. The ends lost 3 bases at V and 2 bases at J; junction bases unmatched: 15. In DNA, the CDR3 is TGTGCCACCAGTGATAGCTATGCCCGGGACAGGGGCCATCCTGGGGCCAACGTCCTGACTTTC. It specifies CATSDSYARDRGHPGANVLTF.